One sample yielded the 12 T cell receptor beta chains listed below, sequenced in a study of blood T cell repertoires in COVID-19. Sequencing was performed with immunoSEQ multiplex PCR; in TCRdb, only in-frame clones are kept and a portion is missing. This sample yields about 370,000 clones, of which 80% to 90% are seen a single time; roughly 0.99% belongs to the top ten. Specimen: PBMCs or T cells enriched from blood (not recorded which). The receptors derive from a man between 18 and 29 years old who had recovered from COVID-19.

The CDR3 DNA reads TGCGCCAGCAGCCGGGGCCCCGGGCGGGGGAGCTACGAGCAGTACTTC. Its protein is CASSRGPGRGSYEQYF. The rearrangement links TRBV4-1 to TRBJ2-7; TRBD2 aligns across 7 bases. This CDR3 region has 16 residues. CDR1 and CDR2 (germline): MGHRA, YSYEKL. V was pared by 4 bases and J by 3 bases, with 12 bases of the junction left unmatched.

The chain is built from TRBV11-2 and TRBJ2-3; TRBD2 is a possible D gene (7 bases). The CDR3 has 17 residues. Trimming left V 5 bases short and J 2 bases short, with 20 bases between. The germline V gene has CDR1 SGHAT and CDR2 FQNNGV. CDR3 residues: CASSPEGGGGPTDTQYF. In DNA form, the CDR3 reads TGTGCCAGCAGCCCGGAGGGGGGAGGGGGACCCACAGATACGCAGTATTTT. Full variable domain (rest looked up from reference TRBV11-2 and TRBJ2-3): EAGVAQSPRYKIIEKRQSVAFWCNPISGHATLYWYQQILGQGPKLLIQFQNNGVVDDSQLPKDRFSAERLKGVDSTLKIQPAKLEDSAVYLCASSPEGGGGPTDTQYFGPGTRLTVL.

The chain is built from TRBV6-5 and TRBJ1-6; possible D gene TRBD1, 5 bases. The CDR3 totals 16 residues. In germline, CDR1 is MNHEY, CDR2 SVGAGI. V was shortened by 0 bases and J by 13 bases, with 19 bases between the two germline ends. CDR3 loop: CASSYSSFQGVWPLHF. CDR3 in DNA: TGTGCCAGCAGTTACTCGAGTTTTCAGGGTGTGTGGCCCCTCCACTTT.

The CDR3 DNA reads as TGCAGCGTCCAACTAAATGAAAAACTGTTTTTT. Translating it yields CSVQLNEKLFF. V is TRBV29-1 and J is TRBJ1-4; D gene unclear. The CDR3 consists of 11 residues. Germline CDR1 is SQVTM and CDR2 is ANQGSEA. Deletions cut 6 bases from V and 5 bases from J, with 7 bases between.

This sequence joins TRBV30 and TRBJ2-7; unclear D gene. Between the trimmed V and J ends, which lost 3 bases and 3 bases, there was a span of 6 bases. The CDR3 has 11 amino acids. Germline CDR1 reads GTSNPN; CDR2 reads SVGIG (reference sequence). The CDR3 DNA follows: TGTGCCTGGAGCCTGCGCTACGAGCAGTACTTC. This sequence encodes CAWSLRYEQYF.

V and J are TRBV9 and TRBJ2-5; 9 bases match TRBD2. Germline CDR1 reads SGDLS; CDR2 reads YYNGEE. V lost 3 bases and J lost 1; bases outside the gene matches: 4. The CDR3 totals 15 residues. The CDR3 loop reads CASSELAGSQETQYF. The CDR3 DNA reads as TGTGCCAGCAGCGAGCTAGCGGGGTCCCAAGAGACCCAGTACTTC.

This chain connects TRBV27 to TRBJ1-2; TRBD1 aligns across 7 bases. Germline CDR1 is MNHEY and CDR2 is SMNVEV (reference sequence). This CDR3 spans 16 amino acids. The ends lost 4 bases at V and 0 bases at J; junction bases unmatched: 8. CDR3 sequence: CASSSRRDSTNYGYTF. In nucleotides, the CDR3 is TGTGCCAGCAGTTCACGGCGGGACAGTACTAACTATGGCTACACCTTC.

This clone was seen once. V gene TRBV12-3 or TRBV12-4 combines with J gene TRBJ1-1; D is ambiguous. This CDR3 is 10 amino acids long. V was clipped by 8 bases and J by 5 bases, with 6 bases between them. This CDR3 reads CASEATEAFF. CDR3 in DNA: TGTGCCAGCGAGGCGACTGAAGCTTTCTTT.

A single count supports this clone. The rearrangement joins TRBV3-1 (or the pseudogene TRBV3-2) to TRBJ2-7, with a possible D match to TRBD2 (6 bases). CDR1 is LGHDT and CDR2 is YNNKEL in the germline V gene (reference sequence). This CDR3 is built from 15 residues. Trimming took off 4 bases at V and 2 bases at J, with 15 bases between the two ends. The CDR3 DNA reads as TGTGCCAGCAGCCCGGTGGGGGGTAGGACCTACGAGCAGTACTTC. Protein sequence: CASSPVGGRTYEQYF.

J is TRBJ2-2 and V is TRBV28; the match to TRBD1 covers 7 bases. V trimming: 7 bases; J trimming: 3 bases; junction bases outside the gene matches: 8. Germline CDR1 reads MDHEN; CDR2 reads SYDVKM. This CDR3 spans 15 amino acids. The CDR3 DNA is TGTGCCAGCACAAGACAGGGTTCAGACACCGGGGAGCTGTTTTTT. Translated: CASTRQGSDTGELFF.

J is TRBJ1-2 and V is TRBV10-3; possibly TRBD1 for D (5 bases). Germline CDR1 ENHRY, CDR2 SYGVKD. The length of the CDR3 is 13 residues. The V end was cut by 4 bases, the J end by 6 bases, with 12 bases between. CDR3 nucleotide sequence: TGTGCCATCAGTGTTAAAGGGGAGGATGGCTACACCTTC. Protein: CAISVKGEDGYTF.

J is TRBJ2-7 and V is TRBV15, with TRBD1 matching over 11 bases. V shed 4 bases and J 2 bases; nucleotides not matched to a gene: 4. Germline V gene data show CDR1 as LNHNV and CDR2 as YYDKDF (reference sequence). The CDR3 runs to 15 residues. DNA for the CDR3: TGTGCCACCAGCATCACGGGACAGGGGGCCTACGAGCAGTACTTC. Amino acids: CATSITGQGAYEQYF.